These T cell receptor beta chains were read from a single sample in a study of molecular identifiers for immune sequencing clone quantification. TCRdb reprocessed the PCR reads via MiXCR and lists one record per CDR3 protein. This repertoire shows around 460,000 distinct CDR3 sequences, 20% to 25% found once; its top ten account for approximately 0.84%. Sequencing used naive CD8+ T cells from blood, with Jurkat cell RNA spiked in. The receptors were sampled from a human donor in good health. Some libraries in this study had Jurkat cell RNA spiked in. Each CDR3 is given with its conserved first and last residue. Fields, in order: D gene, clone size, J gene, V gene, CDR3 DNA, CDR3 protein. The D gene is left open where the match is weak. Size tells how often a clone was seen (once, few, many) or the class of an expanded clone, and some rows leave it out.

TRBD1	.	TRBJ1-5	TRBV20-1	TGCAGTGCTATGCCACTAGGGACAGGGCTCGAGCAGCCCCAGCATTTT	CSAMPLGTGLEQPQHF
TRBD2	many	TRBJ2-2	TRBV20-1	TGCAGTGCTAGAACCACTGGGGATACGGCTAGCGGGAGAGCCCACACCGGGGAGCTGTTTTTT	CSARTTGDTASGRAHTGELFF
TRBD1	many	TRBJ2-2	TRBV24-1	TGTGCCACCTACGACAGGGTGAGCGGGGAGCTGTTTTTT	CATYDRVSGELFF
.	once	TRBJ2-2	TRBV7-9	TGTGCCAGCAGCTTGGCGGCCGGGGAGCTGCTTTTT	CASSLAAGELLF
.	few	TRBJ1-4	TRBV19	TGTGCCAGTAGTATTTGGATCTCTACTAATGAAAAACTGTTTTTT	CASSIWISTNEKLFF
.	many	TRBJ2-6	TRBV12-3/TRBV12-4	TGTGCCAGTGATAGGGGTGGCTTGCCTGGGGCCAACGTCCTGACTTTC	CASDRGGLPGANVLTF
.	.	TRBJ2-3	TRBV6-2/TRBV6-3	TGTGCCAGCAGTTGGCATCAGGGAGCAAGCACAGATACGCAGTATTTT	CASSWHQGASTDTQYF
.	many	TRBJ1-1	TRBV12-3/TRBV12-4	TGTGCCAGCAGTTCGTACCCGGGACATACGGAAGCTTTCTTT	CASSSYPGHTEAFF
.	.	TRBJ2-7	TRBV12-3/TRBV12-4	TGTGCCAGCAGTTCCTCTCGAAAGGTAATCTCCTACGAGCAGTACTTC	CASSSSRKVISYEQYF
TRBD1	few	TRBJ1-1	TRBV6-5	TGTGCCAGCAGTTCCGGGACAGGAGTAGCTGAAGCTTTCTTT	CASSSGTGVAEAFF
TRBD2	.	TRBJ2-3	TRBV28	TGTGCCAGCGGTTTAGGGTTAGCGGGAGAAGATACGCAGTATTTT	CASGLGLAGEDTQYF
.	many	TRBJ1-1	TRBV28	TGTGCCAGCAGTTCAATGCTCCGGGACACCGAAGCTTTCTTT	CASSSMLRDTEAFF
.	few	TRBJ2-2	TRBV5-1	TGCGCCAGCAGCCCAGTAAAGATCAGGGGCTTCAACACCGGGGAGCTGTTTTTT	CASSPVKIRGFNTGELFF
.	many	TRBJ2-3	TRBV6-2/TRBV6-3	TGTGCCAGCAGTTACGTCGCGGGGGCGACAGATACGCAGTATTTT	CASSYVAGATDTQYF
TRBD2	.	TRBJ2-1	TRBV2	TGTGCCAGCAGTGATGAGACTAGCAGAAACAATGAGCAGTTCTTC	CASSDETSRNNEQFF
.	.	TRBJ2-7	TRBV2	TGTGCCAGCAGTGCAACTTGGAGCTCCTACGAGCAGTACTTC	CASSATWSSYEQYF
.	.	TRBJ2-7	TRBV27	TGTGCCAGCAGTTCCATTACCCCAGGCCCGCCTAACTACGAGCAGCACTTC	CASSSITPGPPNYEQHF
.	.	TRBJ1-4	TRBV7-9	TGTGCCAGCAGCTTTCCCTATGACAGGAGTGCAACTAATGAAAAACTGTTTTTT	CASSFPYDRSATNEKLFF
.	few	TRBJ1-1	TRBV7-9	TGTGCCAGCAGCACAGAGACAGGACCCAAGATTGAAGCTTTCTTT	CASSTETGPKIEAFF
TRBD1	few	TRBJ2-1	TRBV10-1	TGCGCCAGCAGTGACGGCAGGGGGCTTTGGGATGAGCAGTTCTTC	CASSDGRGLWDEQFF
.	.	TRBJ2-1	TRBV6-1	TGTGCCAGCGAAGATTGGCCTAGCATTAGCTCCTACAATGAGCAGTTCTTC	CASEDWPSISSYNEQFF
TRBD2	.	TRBJ2-7	TRBV20-1	TGCAGTGCTAGAGATTGTCTAGCGGGAGTAACCTACGAGCAGTACTTC	CSARDCLAGVTYEQYF
.	many	TRBJ2-2	TRBV20-1	TGCAGTGCTAGGGTCGGCCTTGGCGCCGGGGAGCTGTTTTTT	CSARVGLGAGELFF
.	few	TRBJ1-6	TRBV12-3/TRBV12-4	TGTGCCAGCAGGCCGACAGGAAATTCACCCCTCCACTTT	CASRPTGNSPLHF
.	.	TRBJ1-3	TRBV7-2	TGTGCCAGCAGCTTAGGTGGGGGAAACACCATACATTTT	CASSLGGGNTIHF
.	many	TRBJ2-5	TRBV29-1	TGCAGCGTTGATGCCGGGGTTTACCAAGAGACCCAGTACTTC	CSVDAGVYQETQYF
TRBD2	many	TRBJ2-7	TRBV5-1	TGCGCCAGCAGCCTGGGACTAGCGGGGGACCAGTACTTC	CASSLGLAGDQYF
TRBD2	.	TRBJ2-7	TRBV3-1	TGTGCCAGCAGCCATGGACTAGCGGAGGTCTCCTACGAGCAGTACTTC	CASSHGLAEVSYEQYF
.	few	TRBJ2-3	TRBV12-3/TRBV12-4	TGTGCCAGCAGTTTTGATAGGGGCCGGGATACGCAGTATTTT	CASSFDRGRDTQYF
.	.	TRBJ2-1	TRBV13	TGTGCCAGCAGCGAGGGACGGTACGATGAGCAGTTCTTC	CASSEGRYDEQFF
.	many	TRBJ2-7	TRBV29-1	TGCAGCGTTGATGGGCAGGGGTCTGACGAGCAGTACTTC	CSVDGQGSDEQYF
.	.	TRBJ1-1	TRBV6-7	TGTGCCATCTCAGGAGGGGGTGAAGATTTCTTT	CAISGGGEDFF
.	many	TRBJ2-2	TRBV20-1	TGCAGTGCAGGACTCTACACCGGGGAGCTGTTTTTT	CSAGLYTGELFF
TRBD2	.	TRBJ2-5	TRBV3-1	TGTGCCAGCAGCCCTATAGCGGGAGAAGAGACCCAGTACTTC	CASSPIAGEETQYF
.	.	TRBJ2-2	TRBV9	TGTGCCAGCAGCATTCACGGGGAGCTGTTTTTT	CASSIHGELFF
.	.	TRBJ2-5	TRBV4-3	TGCGCCAGCAGCCCCTCCCCGGGACTTCAAGAGACCCAGTACTTC	CASSPSPGLQETQYF
.	.	TRBJ2-7	TRBV4-1	TGCGCCAGCAGCCAAGACAGGTGGACCTACGAGCAGTACTTC	CASSQDRWTYEQYF
.	many	TRBJ2-7	TRBV5-1	TGCGCCAGCAGCCACGACGGACCCGAGCAGTACTTC	CASSHDGPEQYF
.	many	TRBJ1-4	TRBV29-1	TGCAGCGTAGGGGAGGCTGCAACTAATGAAAAACTGTTTTTT	CSVGEAATNEKLFF
.	few	TRBJ1-1	TRBV5-1	TGCGCCAGCAGAGCTTGGGGATCAGGTGGCACTGAAGCTTTCTTT	CASRAWGSGGTEAFF
TRBD2	many	TRBJ2-7	TRBV2	TGTGCCAGCAGTGAAGCCCTAGCGGGAGGGTACGAGCAGTACTTC	CASSEALAGGYEQYF
.	many	TRBJ1-5	TRBV10-3	TGTGCCATCAGCGACCTGGACAGTCACAATCAGCCCCAGCATTTT	CAISDLDSHNQPQHF
TRBD1	.	TRBJ1-4	TRBV6-5	TGTGCCAGCAGCCCCGACAGGGATAATGAAAAACTGTTTTTT	CASSPDRDNEKLFF
.	.	TRBJ2-7	TRBV19	TGTGCCAGTAGTATTATACACGGGGCCTACGAGCAGTACTTC	CASSIIHGAYEQYF
.	many	TRBJ1-2	TRBV7-8	TGTGCCAGCAGCGACGGTGGAGTTCCAAGAGGCTACACCTTC	CASSDGGVPRGYTF
.	many	TRBJ1-4	TRBV20-1	TGCAGTGCTAGCCCTTCCGCCGAGGGCAATGAAAAACTGTTTTTT	CSASPSAEGNEKLFF